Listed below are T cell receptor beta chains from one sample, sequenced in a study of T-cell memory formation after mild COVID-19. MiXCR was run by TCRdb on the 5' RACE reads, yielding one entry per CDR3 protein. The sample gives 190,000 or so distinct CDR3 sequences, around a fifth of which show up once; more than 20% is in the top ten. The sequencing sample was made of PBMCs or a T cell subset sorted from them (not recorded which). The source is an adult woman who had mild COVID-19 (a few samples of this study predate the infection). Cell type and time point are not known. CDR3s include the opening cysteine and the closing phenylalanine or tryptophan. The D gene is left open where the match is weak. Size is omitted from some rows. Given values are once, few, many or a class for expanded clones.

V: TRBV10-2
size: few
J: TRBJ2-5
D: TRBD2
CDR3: CASREIAGLGETQYF
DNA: TGCGCCAGCAGGGAAATAGCGGGACTGGGGGAGACCCAGTACTTC

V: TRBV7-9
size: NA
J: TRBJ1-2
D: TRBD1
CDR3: CASSLPGQSYGYTF
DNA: TGTGCCAGCAGCTTACCGGGACAGTCATATGGCTACACCTTC

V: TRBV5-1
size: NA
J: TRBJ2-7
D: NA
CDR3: CASTLGGQNEQYF
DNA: TGCGCCAGCACCCTCGGGGGGCAGAACGAGCAGTACTTC

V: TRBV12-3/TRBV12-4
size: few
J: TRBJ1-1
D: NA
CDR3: CASSLSGSSPNTEAFF
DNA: TGTGCCAGCAGTTTGAGCGGATCATCCCCCAACACTGAAGCTTTCTTT

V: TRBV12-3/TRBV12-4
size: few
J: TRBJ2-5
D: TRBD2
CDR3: CASSPFSLGGGSGETQYF
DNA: TGTGCCAGCAGTCCCTTTTCTCTCGGGGGGGGGTCTGGAGAGACCCAGTACTTC

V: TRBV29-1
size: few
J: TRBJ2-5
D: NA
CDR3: CSVSLGVGETQYF
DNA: TGCAGCGTCTCTCTGGGGGTGGGAGAGACCCAGTACTTC

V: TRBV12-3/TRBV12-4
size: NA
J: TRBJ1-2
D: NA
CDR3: CASSLAPGADGYTF
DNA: TGTGCCAGCAGTTTGGCCCCCGGGGCGGATGGCTACACCTTC

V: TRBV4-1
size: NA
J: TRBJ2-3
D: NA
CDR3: CASSQGQAYTPYF
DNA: TGCGCCAGCAGCCAAGGTCAGGCATATACGCCGTATTTT

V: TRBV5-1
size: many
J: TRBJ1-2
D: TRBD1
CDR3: CASRSPGQGPLGYTF
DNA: TGCGCCAGCAGATCACCGGGACAGGGACCGCTAGGCTACACCTTC

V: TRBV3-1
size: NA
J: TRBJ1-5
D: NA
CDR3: CASSQDIPGVRDQPQHF
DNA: TGTGCCAGCAGCCAAGACATCCCAGGGGTACGAGATCAGCCCCAGCATTTT

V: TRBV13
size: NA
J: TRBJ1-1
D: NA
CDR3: CASSLGVSLQDTEAFF
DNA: TGTGCCAGCAGCTTAGGTGTAAGTCTCCAGGACACTGAAGCTTTCTTT

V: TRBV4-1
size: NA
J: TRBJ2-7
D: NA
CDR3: CASSQPGDVDSYEQYF
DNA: TGCGCCAGCAGCCAACCGGGCGACGTCGACTCCTACGAGCAGTACTTC

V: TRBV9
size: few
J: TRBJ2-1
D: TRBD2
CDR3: CASSSTTGTSGRVDYNEQFF
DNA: TGTGCCAGCAGCTCAACGACCGGGACTAGCGGGAGGGTTGACTACAATGAGCAGTTCTTC

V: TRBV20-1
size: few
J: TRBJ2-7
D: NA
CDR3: CSARDLGYYEQYF
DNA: TGCAGTGCTAGAGACCTAGGATACTACGAGCAGTACTTC

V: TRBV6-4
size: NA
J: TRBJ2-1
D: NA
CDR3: CASRLAEASYNEQFF
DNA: TGTGCCAGCAGATTAGCGGAGGCCTCCTACAATGAGCAGTTCTTC

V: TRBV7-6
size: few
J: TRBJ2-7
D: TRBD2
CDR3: CASSLPAGGGRTYEQYF
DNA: TGTGCCAGCAGCTTACCAGCGGGAGGTGGTAGGACCTACGAGCAGTACTTC

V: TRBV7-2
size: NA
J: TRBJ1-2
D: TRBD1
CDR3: CASRSQGADYGYTF
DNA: TGTGCCAGCAGATCACAGGGGGCCGACTATGGCTACACCTTC

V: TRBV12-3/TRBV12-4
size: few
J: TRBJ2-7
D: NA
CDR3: CASSLSYAYEQYF
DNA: TGTGCCAGCAGCCTTTCATACGCCTACGAGCAGTACTTC

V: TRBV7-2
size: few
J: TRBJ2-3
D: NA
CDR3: CASSTLFGTDTQYF
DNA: TGTGCCAGCAGTACACTTTTTGGCACAGATACGCAGTATTTT

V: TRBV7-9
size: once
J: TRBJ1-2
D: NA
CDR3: CASSLSGTIYGYTF
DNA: TGTGCCAGCAGCCTCTCCGGGACGATCTATGGCTACACCTTC

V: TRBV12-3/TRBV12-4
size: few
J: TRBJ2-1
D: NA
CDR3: CASSLKVGGEQFF
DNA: TGTGCCAGCAGTTTGAAGGTGGGAGGAGAGCAGTTCTTC

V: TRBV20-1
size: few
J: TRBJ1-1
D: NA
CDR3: CSAPDGPEAFF
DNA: TGCAGTGCCCCGGACGGCCCTGAAGCTTTCTTT

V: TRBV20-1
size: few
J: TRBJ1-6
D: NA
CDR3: CSARDRVSSYNSPLHF
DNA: TGCAGTGCTAGAGATAGGGTGAGCTCCTATAATTCACCCCTCCACTTT

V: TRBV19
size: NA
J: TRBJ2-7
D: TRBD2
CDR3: CASSIVLAGGVSSYEQYF
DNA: TGTGCCAGTAGTATCGTTTTAGCGGGAGGCGTTAGCTCCTACGAGCAGTACTTC

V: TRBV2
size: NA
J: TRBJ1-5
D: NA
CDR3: CASSEWNQPQHF
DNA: TGTGCCAGCAGTGAATGGAATCAGCCCCAGCATTTT

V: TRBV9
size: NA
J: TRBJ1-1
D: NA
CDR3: CASSVGSGLGTEAFF
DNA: TGTGCCAGCAGCGTAGGGTCAGGGCTGGGCACTGAAGCTTTCTTT

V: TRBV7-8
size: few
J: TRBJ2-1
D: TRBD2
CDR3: CASSPDRGGPNNEQFF
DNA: TGTGCCAGCAGCCCAGACCGGGGAGGGCCTAACAATGAGCAGTTCTTC

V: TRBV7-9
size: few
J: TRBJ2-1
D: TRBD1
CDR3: CASSPRYQDRDRKFQYNEQFF
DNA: TGTGCCAGCAGCCCACGTTACCAGGACAGGGACCGCAAATTCCAATACAATGAGCAGTTCTTC

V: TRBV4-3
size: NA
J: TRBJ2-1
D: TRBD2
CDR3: CASSHGLAGGNEQFF
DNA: TGCGCCAGCAGCCATGGACTAGCGGGAGGCAATGAGCAGTTCTTC

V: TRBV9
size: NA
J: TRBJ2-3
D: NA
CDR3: CASSARGDSTDTQYF
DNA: TGTGCCAGCAGCGCAAGGGGGGATAGCACAGATACGCAGTATTTT

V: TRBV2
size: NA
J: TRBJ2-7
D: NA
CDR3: CASTGRGGLSYEQYF
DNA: TGTGCCAGCACCGGCCGCGGGGGCCTCTCCTACGAGCAGTACTTC

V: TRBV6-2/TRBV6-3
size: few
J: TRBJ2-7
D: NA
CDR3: CASSYSSGSYEQYF
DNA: TGTGCCAGCAGTTACTCTAGCGGCTCCTACGAGCAGTACTTC

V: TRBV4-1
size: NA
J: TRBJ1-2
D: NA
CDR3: CASSQGKSVEGRYGYTF
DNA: TGCGCCAGCAGCCAAGGGAAGAGTGTAGAGGGCCGCTATGGCTACACCTTC

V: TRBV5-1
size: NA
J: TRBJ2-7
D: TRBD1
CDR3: CASSLREDRGPASEQYF
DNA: TGCGCCAGCAGCTTGAGGGAAGACAGGGGGCCGGCATCCGAGCAGTACTTC

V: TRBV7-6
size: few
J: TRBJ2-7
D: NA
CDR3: CASSLAERTYEQYF
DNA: TGTGCCAGCAGCTTAGCTGAACGGACCTACGAGCAGTACTTC

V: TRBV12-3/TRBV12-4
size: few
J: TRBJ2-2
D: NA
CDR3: CASSSYGTLPGGELFF
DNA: TGTGCCAGCAGTTCGTACGGGACACTCCCCGGGGGGGAGCTGTTTTTT

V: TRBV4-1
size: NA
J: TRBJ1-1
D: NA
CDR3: CASSPIIATGEAFF
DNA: TGCGCCAGCAGCCCAATCATCGCGACCGGTGAAGCTTTCTTT

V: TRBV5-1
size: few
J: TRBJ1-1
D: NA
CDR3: CASSLATDLNTEAFF
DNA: TGCGCCAGCAGCTTGGCCACAGATCTGAACACTGAAGCTTTCTTT

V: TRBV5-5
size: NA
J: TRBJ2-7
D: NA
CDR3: CASSFSGLLYEQYF
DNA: TGTGCCAGCAGCTTTTCGGGGTTACTCTACGAGCAGTACTTC

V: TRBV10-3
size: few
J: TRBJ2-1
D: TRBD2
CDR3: CAISQAGLARNEQFF
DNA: TGTGCCATCAGCCAGGCGGGACTAGCAAGAAATGAGCAGTTCTTC

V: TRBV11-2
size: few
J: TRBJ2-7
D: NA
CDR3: CASSLRSLPEQYF
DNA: TGTGCCAGCAGCTTACGTTCGTTACCAGAGCAGTACTTC

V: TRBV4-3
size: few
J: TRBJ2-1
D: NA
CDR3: CASSQEEFYNEQFF
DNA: TGCGCCAGCAGCCAAGAAGAGTTTTACAATGAGCAGTTCTTC

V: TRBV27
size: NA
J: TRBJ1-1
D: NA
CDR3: CASRLGRFTEAFF
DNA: TGTGCCAGCAGGTTAGGGAGGTTCACTGAAGCTTTCTTT

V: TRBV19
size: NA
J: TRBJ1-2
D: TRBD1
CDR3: CASSLDRGGIHTF
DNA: TGTGCCAGTAGTCTGGACAGGGGGGGGATCCACACCTTC

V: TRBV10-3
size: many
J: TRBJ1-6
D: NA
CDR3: CAISDEGVSVTLHF
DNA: TGTGCCATCAGTGATGAGGGGGTATCGGTCACCCTCCACTTT

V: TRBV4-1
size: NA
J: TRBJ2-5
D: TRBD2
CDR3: CATSGLAGETQYF
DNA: TGCGCCACCTCGGGACTAGCCGGGGAGACCCAGTACTTC

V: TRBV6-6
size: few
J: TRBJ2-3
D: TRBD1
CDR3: CASSYSTFQGARLEVDTQYF
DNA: TGTGCCAGCAGTTACTCAACTTTCCAGGGGGCCCGCCTCGAGGTAGATACGCAGTATTTT

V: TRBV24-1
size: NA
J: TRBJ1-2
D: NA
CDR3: CATSVGGTYGYTF
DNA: TGTGCCACCAGTGTCGGGGGTACCTATGGCTACACCTTC

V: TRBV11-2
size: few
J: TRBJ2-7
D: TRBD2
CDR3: CASSFSLAGGPSPYEQYF
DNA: TGTGCCAGCAGCTTCTCCCTAGCGGGAGGGCCGAGTCCCTACGAGCAGTACTTC

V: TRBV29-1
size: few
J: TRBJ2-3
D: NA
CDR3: CSVVPLVSVLDTQYF
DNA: TGCAGCGTTGTTCCCCTTGTTTCGGTTTTAGATACGCAGTATTTT

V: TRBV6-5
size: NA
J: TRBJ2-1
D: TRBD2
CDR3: CASSRSRLAGEPNEQFF
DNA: TGTGCCAGCAGTCGATCCCGACTAGCGGGAGAACCCAATGAGCAGTTCTTC

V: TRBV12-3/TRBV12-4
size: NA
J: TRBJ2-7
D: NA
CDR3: CASTPGPQVNEQYF
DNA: TGTGCCAGCACCCCCGGGCCTCAGGTCAACGAGCAGTACTTC

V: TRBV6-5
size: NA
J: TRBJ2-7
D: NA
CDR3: CASSYRDTYEQYF
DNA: TGTGCCAGCAGTTACAGGGATACCTACGAGCAGTACTTC

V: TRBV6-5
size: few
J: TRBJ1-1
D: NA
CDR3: CASRNGQNTEAFF
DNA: TGTGCCAGCAGAAACGGACAGAACACTGAAGCTTTCTTT

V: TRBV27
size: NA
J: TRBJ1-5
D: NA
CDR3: CASSRTGTNQPQHF
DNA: TGTGCCAGCAGCCGAACCGGGACTAATCAGCCCCAGCATTTT